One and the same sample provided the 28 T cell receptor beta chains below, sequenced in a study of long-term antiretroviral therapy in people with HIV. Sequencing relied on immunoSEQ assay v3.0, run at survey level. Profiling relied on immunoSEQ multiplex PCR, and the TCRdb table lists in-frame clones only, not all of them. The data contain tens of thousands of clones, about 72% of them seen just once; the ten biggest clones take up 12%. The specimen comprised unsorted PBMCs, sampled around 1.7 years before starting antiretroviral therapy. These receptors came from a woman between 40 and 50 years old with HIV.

CDR3 sequence: CASSLQANTDTQYF. As DNA, the CDR3 is TGTGCCAGCAGCTTACAGGCGAACACAGATACGCAGTATTTT. The rearrangement uses TRBV11-2 and TRBJ2-3; D remains ambiguous. Germline CDR1 SGHAT, CDR2 FQNNGV. V was shortened by 2 bases and J by 2 bases, with 8 bases between the two germline ends. CDR3 length: 14 residues. The full variable domain, rest sourced from reference TRBV11-2 and TRBJ2-3, is EAGVAQSPRYKIIEKRQSVAFWCNPISGHATLYWYQQILGQGPKLLIQFQNNGVVDDSQLPKDRFSAERLKGVDSTLKIQPAKLEDSAVYLCASSLQANTDTQYFGPGTRLTVL.

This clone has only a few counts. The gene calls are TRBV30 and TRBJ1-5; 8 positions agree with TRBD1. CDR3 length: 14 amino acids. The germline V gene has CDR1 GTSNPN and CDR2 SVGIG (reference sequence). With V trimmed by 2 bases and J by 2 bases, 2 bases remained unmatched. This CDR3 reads CAWSRGQGNQPQHF. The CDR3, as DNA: TGTGCCTGGAGTAGGGGACAGGGCAATCAGCCCCAGCATTTT.

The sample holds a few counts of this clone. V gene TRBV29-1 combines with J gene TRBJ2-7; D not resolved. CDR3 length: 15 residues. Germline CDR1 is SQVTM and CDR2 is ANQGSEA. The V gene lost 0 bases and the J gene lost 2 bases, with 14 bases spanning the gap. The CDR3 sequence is CSVEDGDLGTYEQYF. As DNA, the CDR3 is TGCAGCGTTGAAGATGGAGACCTGGGCACCTACGAGCAGTACTTC.

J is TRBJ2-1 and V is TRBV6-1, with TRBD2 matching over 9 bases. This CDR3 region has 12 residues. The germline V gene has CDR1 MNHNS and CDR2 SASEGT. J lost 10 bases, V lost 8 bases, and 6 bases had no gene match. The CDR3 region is CASEGLALEQFF. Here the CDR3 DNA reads TGTGCCAGCGAGGGACTAGCTCTCGAGCAGTTCTTC.

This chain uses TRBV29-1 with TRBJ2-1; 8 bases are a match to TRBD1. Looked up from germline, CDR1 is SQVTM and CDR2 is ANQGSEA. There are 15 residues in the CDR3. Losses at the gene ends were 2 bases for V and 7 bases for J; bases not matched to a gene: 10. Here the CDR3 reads CSVEWAGGAGNEQFF. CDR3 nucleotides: TGCAGCGTTGAATGGGCAGGGGGCGCCGGAAATGAGCAGTTCTTC.

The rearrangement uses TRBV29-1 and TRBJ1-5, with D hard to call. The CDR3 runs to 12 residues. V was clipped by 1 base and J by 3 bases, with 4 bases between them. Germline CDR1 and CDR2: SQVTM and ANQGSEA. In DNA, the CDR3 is TGCAGCGTTGAAGCGGACAATCAGCCCCAGCATTTT. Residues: CSVEADNQPQHF.

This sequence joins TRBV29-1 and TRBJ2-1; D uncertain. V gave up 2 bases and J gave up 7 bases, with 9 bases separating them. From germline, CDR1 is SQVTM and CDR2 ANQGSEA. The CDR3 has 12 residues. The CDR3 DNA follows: TGCAGCGTTGAATATCGGCGAAATGAGCAGTTCTTC. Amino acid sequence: CSVEYRRNEQFF.

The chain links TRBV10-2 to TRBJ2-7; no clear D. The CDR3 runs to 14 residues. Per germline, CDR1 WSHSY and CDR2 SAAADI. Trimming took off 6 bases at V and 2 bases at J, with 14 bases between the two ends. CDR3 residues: CASRKDPGPYEQYF. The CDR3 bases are TGCGCCAGCAGAAAAGACCCTGGGCCCTACGAGCAGTACTTC.

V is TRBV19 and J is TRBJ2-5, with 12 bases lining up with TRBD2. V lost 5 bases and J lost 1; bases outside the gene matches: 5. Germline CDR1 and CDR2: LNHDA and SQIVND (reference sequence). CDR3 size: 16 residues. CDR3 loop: CASSVGLAGSQETQYF. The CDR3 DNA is TGTGCCAGTAGTGTCGGACTAGCGGGGAGCCAAGAGACCCAGTACTTC.

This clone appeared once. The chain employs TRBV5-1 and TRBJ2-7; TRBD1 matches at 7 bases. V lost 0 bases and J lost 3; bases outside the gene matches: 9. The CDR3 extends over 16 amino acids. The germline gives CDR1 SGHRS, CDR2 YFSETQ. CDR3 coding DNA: TGCGCCAGCAGCTTGGATTCGGACAGGCTTCGCTACGAGCAGTACTTC. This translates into CASSLDSDRLRYEQYF.

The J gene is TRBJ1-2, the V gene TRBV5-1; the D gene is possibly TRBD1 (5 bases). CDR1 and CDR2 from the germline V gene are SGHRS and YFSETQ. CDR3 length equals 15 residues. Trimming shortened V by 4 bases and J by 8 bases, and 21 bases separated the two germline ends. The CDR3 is CASSLTVSGPSGYTF. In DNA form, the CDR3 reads TGCGCCAGCAGCCTAACCGTTTCAGGGCCTTCGGGCTACACCTTC.

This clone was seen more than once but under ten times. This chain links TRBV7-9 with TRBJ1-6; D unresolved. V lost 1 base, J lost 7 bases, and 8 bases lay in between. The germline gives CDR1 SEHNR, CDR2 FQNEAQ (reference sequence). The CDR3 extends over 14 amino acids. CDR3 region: CASSLVRENSPLHF. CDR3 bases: TGTGCCAGCAGCTTAGTCCGGGAGAATTCACCCCTCCACTTT.

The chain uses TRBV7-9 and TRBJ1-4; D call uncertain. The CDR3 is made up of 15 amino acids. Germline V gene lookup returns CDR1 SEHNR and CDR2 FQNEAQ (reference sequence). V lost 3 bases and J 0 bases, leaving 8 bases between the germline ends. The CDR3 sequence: CASSFPSTTNEKLFF. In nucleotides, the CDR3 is TGTGCCAGCAGCTTCCCCAGCACAACTAATGAAAAACTGTTTTTT.

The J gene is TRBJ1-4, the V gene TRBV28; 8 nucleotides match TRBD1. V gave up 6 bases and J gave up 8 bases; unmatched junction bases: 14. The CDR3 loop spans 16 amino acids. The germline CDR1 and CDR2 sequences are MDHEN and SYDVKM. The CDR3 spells CASSLTGQGEGEKLFF. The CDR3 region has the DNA TGTGCCAGCAGCCTGACTGGACAGGGAGAGGGAGAAAAACTGTTTTTT.

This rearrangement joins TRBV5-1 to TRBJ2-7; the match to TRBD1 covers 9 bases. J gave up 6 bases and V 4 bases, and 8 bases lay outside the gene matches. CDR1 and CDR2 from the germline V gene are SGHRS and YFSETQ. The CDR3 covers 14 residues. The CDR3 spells CASSEGTGTSEQYF. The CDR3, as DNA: TGCGCCAGCAGCGAGGGGACAGGGACGAGCGAGCAGTACTTC.

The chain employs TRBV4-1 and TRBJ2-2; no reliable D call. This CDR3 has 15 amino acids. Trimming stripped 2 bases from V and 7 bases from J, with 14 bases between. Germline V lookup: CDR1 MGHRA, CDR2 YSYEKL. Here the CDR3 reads CASSQPTVAGGELFF. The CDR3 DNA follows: TGCGCCAGCAGCCAACCAACAGTAGCCGGCGGGGAGCTGTTTTTT.

The CDR3 sequence is CASSEPGQGSYEQYF. As DNA, the CDR3 is TGTGCCAGCAGTGAGCCGGGACAGGGTTCCTACGAGCAGTACTTC. J is TRBJ2-7 and V is TRBV6-1, with 9 bases lining up with TRBD1. The CDR3 runs 15 residues. Germline V gene sequence: CDR1 MNHNS, CDR2 SASEGT. The J segment lost 1 base and the V segment lost 3 bases, leaving 4 bases of the junction unmatched.

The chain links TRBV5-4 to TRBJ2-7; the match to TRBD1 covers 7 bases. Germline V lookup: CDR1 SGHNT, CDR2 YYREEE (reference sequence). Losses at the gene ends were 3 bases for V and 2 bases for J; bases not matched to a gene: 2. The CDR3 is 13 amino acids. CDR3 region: CASSSGTAYEQYF. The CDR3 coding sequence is TGTGCCAGCAGCTCCGGGACAGCCTACGAGCAGTACTTC.

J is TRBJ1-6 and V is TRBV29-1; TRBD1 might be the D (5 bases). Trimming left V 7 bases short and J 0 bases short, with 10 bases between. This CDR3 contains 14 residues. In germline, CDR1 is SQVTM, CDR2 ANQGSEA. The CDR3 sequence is CSAATDSYNSPLHF. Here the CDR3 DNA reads TGCAGCGCCGCGACAGACTCCTATAATTCACCCCTCCACTTT.

This CDR3 is CASSSRFTIYF. For the CDR3, the DNA is TGTGCCAGCAGTTCCCGTTTCACCATATATTTT. V and J are TRBV6-5 and TRBJ1-3; no clear D. V was shortened by 4 bases and J by 9 bases, with 7 bases between the two germline ends. The germline V gene has CDR1 MNHEY and CDR2 SVGAGI. This CDR3 contains 11 residues.

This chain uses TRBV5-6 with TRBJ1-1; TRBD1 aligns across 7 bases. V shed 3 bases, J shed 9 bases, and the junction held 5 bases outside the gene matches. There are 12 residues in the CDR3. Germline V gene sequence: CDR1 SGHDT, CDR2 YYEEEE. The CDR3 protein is CASSYWTGKAFF. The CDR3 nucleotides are TGTGCCAGCAGCTATTGGACAGGTAAAGCTTTCTTT.

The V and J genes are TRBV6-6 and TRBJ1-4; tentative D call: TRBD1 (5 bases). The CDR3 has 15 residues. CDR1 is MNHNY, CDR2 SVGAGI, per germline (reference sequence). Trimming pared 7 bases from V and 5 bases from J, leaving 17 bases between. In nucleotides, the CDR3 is TGTGCCAGCAATAAAATGGGGCAGCAGAATGAAAAACTGTTTTTT. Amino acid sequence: CASNKMGQQNEKLFF.

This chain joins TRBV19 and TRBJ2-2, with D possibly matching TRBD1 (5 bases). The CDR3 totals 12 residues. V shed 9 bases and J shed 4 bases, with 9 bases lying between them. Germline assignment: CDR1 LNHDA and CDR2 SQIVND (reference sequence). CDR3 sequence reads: CASKQATGELFF. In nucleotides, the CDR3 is TGTGCCAGCAAACAGGCCACCGGGGAGCTGTTTTTT.

CDR3 loop: CASSLGGNDGYTF. The CDR3 bases are TGCGCCAGCAGCTTGGGGGGAAACGATGGCTACACCTTC. This sequence joins TRBV5-1 and TRBJ1-2; the D is unclear. V was clipped by 0 bases and J by 6 bases, with 9 bases between them. From germline, CDR1 is SGHRS and CDR2 YFSETQ. The CDR3 extends over 13 amino acids. Full variable domain (missing parts from reference TRBV5-1 and TRBJ1-2): KAGVTQTPRYLIKTRGQQVTLSCSPISGHRSVSWYQQTPGQGLQFLFEYFSETQRNKGNFPGRFSGRQFSNSRSEMNVSTLELGDSALYLCASSLGGNDGYTFGSGTRLTVV.

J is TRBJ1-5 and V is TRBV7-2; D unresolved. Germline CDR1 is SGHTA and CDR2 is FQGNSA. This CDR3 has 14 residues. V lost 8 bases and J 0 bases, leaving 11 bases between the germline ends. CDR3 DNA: TGTGCCAGCTGTTCGGGGAATAGCAATCAGCCCCAGCATTTT. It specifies CASCSGNSNQPQHF.

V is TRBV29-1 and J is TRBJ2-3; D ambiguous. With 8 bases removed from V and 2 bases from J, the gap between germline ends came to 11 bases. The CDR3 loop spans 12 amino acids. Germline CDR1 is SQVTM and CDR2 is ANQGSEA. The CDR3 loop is CSTSQTTDTQYF. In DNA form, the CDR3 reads TGCAGCACGTCTCAAACCACAGATACGCAGTATTTT.

CDR3 loop: CAWSVGLASTDTQYF. The CDR3 DNA follows: TGTGCCTGGAGTGTCGGGTTGGCTAGCACAGATACGCAGTATTTT. The chain employs TRBV30 and TRBJ2-3, with D uncertain. Germline V CDR1 and CDR2: GTSNPN, SVGIG (reference sequence). This CDR3 is 15 amino acids long. Trimming stripped 0 bases from V and 0 bases from J, with 10 bases between.

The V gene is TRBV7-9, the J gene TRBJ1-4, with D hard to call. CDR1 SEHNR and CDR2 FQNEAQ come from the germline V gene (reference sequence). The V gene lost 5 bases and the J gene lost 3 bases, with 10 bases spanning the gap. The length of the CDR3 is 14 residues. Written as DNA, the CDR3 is TGTGCCAGCAGCCAGGTGGTGGCTAATGAAAAACTGTTTTTT. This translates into CASSQVVANEKLFF.